The 29 T cell receptor beta chains listed next were all sequenced from one sample in a study of CXCR3-negative and CXCR3-positive naive CD8 T cells. TRB cDNA was prepared as libraries by UMI-labeled 5' RACE. Reprocessing the 5' RACE reads, TCRdb reports a single entry for every CDR3 protein and omits DNA. The sample has about 130,000 distinct CDR3 sequences; the top ten hold around 0.5%. Material: naive CXCR3- CD8+ T cells from blood. Subset indicated: CD45RO-CCR7+CD27+CD95- naive CD8+ T cells lacking CXCR3 (TNR3-). These receptors were taken from a human donor in good health. Some clones in this sample may be carry-over from other donors' samples.

V and J are TRBV28 and TRBJ2-5; TCRdb calls TRBD1, which cannot be checked without DNA. The germline V gene has CDR1 MDHEN and CDR2 SYDVKM. The CDR3 extends over 15 amino acids. The CDR3 sequence is CASSLPGRNQETQYF.

The rearrangement uses TRBV28 and TRBJ2-3; TCRdb gives TRBD1 as the D gene, but with no DNA this cannot be confirmed. Germline CDR1 and CDR2: MDHEN and SYDVKM. The CDR3 extends over 12 amino acids. The CDR3 here is CASSFQGDTQYF.

V is TRBV7-3 and J is TRBJ2-3; TCRdb calls TRBD1, which cannot be checked without DNA. This CDR3 has 16 amino acids. In germline, CDR1 is SGHTA, CDR2 FQGTGA. CDR3 amino acids: CASSTPGGGGTDTQYF.

The rearrangement links TRBV29-1 to TRBJ2-1; absent DNA, TCRdb's TRBD1 call cannot be checked. This CDR3 region has 15 residues. The germline V gene has CDR1 SQVTM and CDR2 ANQGSEA. CDR3 sequence reads: CSVEDPGGYRGEQFF.

V and J are TRBV2 and TRBJ1-1; the D call of TRBD1 rests on TCRdb alone, since no DNA is present to check it. The germline V gene has CDR1 SNHLY and CDR2 FYNNEI. The CDR3 runs 13 residues. CDR3 loop: CASSDRGDAEAFF.

The chain recombines TRBV6-5 with TRBJ2-1; TCRdb picks TRBD2, but there is no DNA to check that call. Per the germline V gene, CDR1 is MNHEY and CDR2 is SVGAGI. CDR3 length equals 16 residues. Here the CDR3 reads CASIQTSGGVYNEQFF.

The chain joins TRBV7-8 to TRBJ2-7. Looked up from germline, CDR1 is SGHVS and CDR2 is FQNEAQ. This CDR3 has 13 amino acids. CDR3 residues: CASSPRTSYEQYF.

This chain connects TRBV11-2 to TRBJ2-5; the TRBD1 assignment by TCRdb is unverifiable without DNA. The CDR3 consists of 17 residues. Germline-derived CDR1 and CDR2 are SGHAT and FQNNGV. The CDR3 protein is CASSLVIGNGDQETQYF.

CDR3 residues: CASSPPPKGDGYTF. The V call is TRBV12-3 or TRBV12-4, the J call TRBJ1-2; TCRdb's D call of TRBD1 is untestable without DNA. This CDR3 has 14 residues.

V usage is TRBV29-1 and J usage is TRBJ2-5; TCRdb indicates TRBD2, and absent DNA this call remains unverified. Germline CDR1 reads SQVTM; CDR2 reads ANQGSEA. The CDR3 has 12 amino acids. The CDR3 loop is CSTRLVWETQYF.

V is TRBV6-5 and J is TRBJ2-1; the TCRdb call, TRBD2, lacks DNA for checking. Germline lookup yields CDR1 MNHEY and CDR2 SVGAGI. This CDR3 region has 15 residues. The chain's CDR3 is CASSSGGESYNEQFF.

V is TRBV5-1 and J is TRBJ1-1. The CDR3 has 13 residues. From germline, CDR1 is SGHRS and CDR2 YFSETQ. The CDR3 here is CASNLGVNTEAFF.

This CDR3 reads CASSSLRGPEAFF. The V call is TRBV5-1, the J call TRBJ1-1; the D gene TCRdb calls, TRBD1, cannot be checked with no DNA. Germline V gene sequence: CDR1 SGHRS, CDR2 YFSETQ. CDR3 length equals 13 residues. Combining the CDR3 with reference TRBV5-1 and TRBJ1-1 gives the whole variable domain KAGVTQTPRYLIKTRGQQVTLSCSPISGHRSVSWYQQTPGQGLQFLFEYFSETQRNKGNFPGRFSGRQFSNSRSEMNVSTLELGDSALYLCASSSLRGPEAFFGQGTRLTVV.

The J gene is TRBJ2-3, the V gene TRBV29-1; the TRBD2 assignment by TCRdb is unverifiable without DNA. CDR1 SQVTM and CDR2 ANQGSEA come from the germline V gene. The CDR3 is 14 amino acids. CDR3 in amino acids: CSVEDETGVGRQYF.

The chain combines TRBV12-5 with TRBJ2-1; TCRdb calls TRBD1, which cannot be checked without DNA. Germline-derived CDR1 and CDR2 are LGHNT and FRNRAP. The CDR3 is 13 amino acids. CDR3 amino acids: CASGLPRGQEQFF.

The chain combines TRBV4-3 with TRBJ2-7; lacking DNA, the TRBD1 call made by TCRdb goes unchecked. Germline lookup yields CDR1 LGHNA and CDR2 YSLEER. The CDR3 is made up of 17 amino acids. The chain's CDR3 is CASSQDINGQEGYEQYF.

The V and J genes are TRBV5-8 and TRBJ2-1. CDR1 is SGHTS, CDR2 YDEGEE, per germline. The CDR3 extends over 11 amino acids. CDR3 loop: CASSQYIEQFF.

The chain joins TRBV7-9 to TRBJ2-1; there is no DNA to check the TCRdb D call of TRBD2. The V gene's germline CDR1 is SEHNR and CDR2 FQNEAQ (reference sequence). CDR3 length equals 14 residues. The CDR3 loop reads CASSLDVGLNEQFF.

The V and J genes are TRBV28 and TRBJ2-7; with no DNA, the TCRdb D assignment of TRBD1 cannot be verified. The CDR3 is made up of 14 amino acids. Per the germline V gene, CDR1 is MDHEN and CDR2 is SYDVKM. CDR3 residues: CASSRRDTSYEQYF.

The CDR3 here is CASSLSHRGPRDKETQYF. This chain links TRBV28 with TRBJ2-5; the D call of TRBD1 rests on TCRdb alone, since no DNA is present to check it. Germline assignment: CDR1 MDHEN and CDR2 SYDVKM. The CDR3 extends over 18 amino acids.

This chain links TRBV6-2 or TRBV6-3 with TRBJ1-1. Germline V gives CDR1 MNHEY, CDR2 SVGEGT. CDR3 length equals 13 residues. CDR3 in amino acids: CASKIFLNTEAFF.

This chain uses TRBV6-2 or TRBV6-3 with TRBJ2-5; the TCRdb call, TRBD1, lacks DNA for checking. The CDR3 is 13 amino acids. The germline V gene encodes CDR1 MNHEY and CDR2 SVGEGT. The CDR3 is CASSYVPGETQYF.

J is TRBJ2-1 and V is TRBV29-1; TCRdb reports TRBD2, a call that lacks DNA to check it against. This CDR3 is 12 amino acids long. Germline assignment: CDR1 SQVTM and CDR2 ANQGSEA. The CDR3 is CSVRDWNNEQFF.

The V call is TRBV6-4, the J call TRBJ2-3; without DNA, the TCRdb call of TRBD1 cannot be checked. This CDR3 region has 16 residues. Per germline, CDR1 MRHNA and CDR2 SNTAGT. The CDR3 loop reads CASSDGGSGGSDTQYF.

The chain couples TRBV20-1 to TRBJ2-3; the TCRdb call, TRBD1, lacks DNA for checking. This CDR3 has 15 residues. Germline-derived CDR1 and CDR2 are DFQATT and SNEGSKA (reference sequence). CDR3 protein: CSANSLDRGVDTQYF.

The rearrangement uses TRBV11-2 and TRBJ2-7. In germline, CDR1 is SGHAT, CDR2 FQNNGV. CDR3 length: 12 residues. CDR3 loop: CASSLGDYEQYF. The whole variable domain, filled in from reference TRBV11-2 and TRBJ2-7, reads EAGVAQSPRYKIIEKRQSVAFWCNPISGHATLYWYQQILGQGPKLLIQFQNNGVVDDSQLPKDRFSAERLKGVDSTLKIQPAKLEDSAVYLCASSLGDYEQYFGPGTRLTVT.

This rearrangement joins TRBV5-1 to TRBJ2-7; TCRdb outputs TRBD1, but without DNA this stays unchecked. This CDR3 region has 16 residues. Germline-derived CDR1 and CDR2 are SGHRS and YFSETQ. CDR3 sequence reads: CASSLEAGYGSYEQYF.

The J gene is TRBJ2-1, the V gene TRBV7-3. Germline CDR1 SGHTA, CDR2 FQGTGA. The CDR3 length is 16 residues. CDR3 residues: CASSRTTGSTYNEQFF.

J is TRBJ2-3 and V is TRBV19. Looked up from germline, CDR1 is LNHDA and CDR2 is SQIVND (reference sequence). The length of the CDR3 is 15 residues. This chain's CDR3 is CASTRGYSSTDTQYF.